The 23 T cell receptor beta chains below come from one sample, sequenced in a study of blood T cells in healthy people across ages. Combining a sample-barcoded 5' primer with a J-beta primer mix, a second PCR ran for about 7 to 11 cycles. TCRdb re-called the 5' RACE reads with MiXCR, one entry per CDR3 protein. The sample consists of approximately 770,000 distinct CDR3 sequences, more than 45% of them appearing once. The specimen was blood. The origin of the receptors is a man aged 30 to 45 in good health.

Only a few counts were recorded for this clonotype. The chain uses TRBV4-3 and TRBJ2-7, with 7 bases lining up with TRBD2. CDR3 length: 16 amino acids. V was pared by 0 bases and J by 3 bases, with 8 bases of the junction left unmatched. Germline CDR1 and CDR2: LGHNA and YSLEER. CDR3 coding DNA: TGCGCCAGCAGCCAAGAAGTTACGGGACTATACTACGAGCAGTACTTC. This encodes CASSQEVTGLYYEQYF.

In this sample, this clonotype turned up a few times. This chain uses TRBV4-3 with TRBJ2-1; D is uncertain. The CDR3 has 13 residues. Germline CDR1 LGHNA, CDR2 YSLEER. V lost 0 bases to trimming and J lost 8 bases, with 8 bases between them. CDR3 protein: CASSQDGLYEQFF. The CDR3 nucleotides are TGCGCCAGCAGCCAAGACGGGCTTTATGAGCAGTTCTTC.

In this sample, this clonotype turned up a few times. The chain uses TRBV7-8 and TRBJ2-3; 7 nucleotides line up with TRBD1. With V trimmed by 7 bases and J by 0 bases, 13 bases remained unmatched. The CDR3 totals 17 residues. Germline V gene data show CDR1 as SGHVS and CDR2 as FQNEAQ. As DNA, the CDR3 is TGTGCCAGCACCCACAAAAAGGGACAGCTTAGCACAGATACGCAGTATTTT. It encodes CASTHKKGQLSTDTQYF.

This clonotype was observed many times. The chain is built from TRBV3-1 and TRBJ2-3, with 14 bases that match TRBD2. J was trimmed by 3 bases and V by 3 bases; bases with no gene match: 5. The CDR3 consists of 17 residues. Germline V CDR1 and CDR2: LGHDT, YNNKEL (reference sequence). The CDR3 bases are TGTGCCAGCAGCCAGGCCTGGACTAGCGGGGGGACAGATACGCAGTATTTT. The encoded protein is CASSQAWTSGGTDTQYF.

The chain combines TRBV7-9 with TRBJ2-6; D might be TRBD1 (6 bases). V dropped 5 bases and J dropped 2 bases, with 10 bases sitting between them. Germline V CDR1 and CDR2: SEHNR, FQNEAQ (reference sequence). The CDR3 covers 15 residues. CDR3 bases: TGTGCCAGCAGCCGCCGGACAGCTGGGGCCAACGTCCTGACTTTC. It encodes CASSRRTAGANVLTF.

This clonotype was picked up a small number of times. The J gene is TRBJ1-6, the V gene TRBV7-2; 9 nucleotides align to TRBD1. J gave up 7 bases and V 6 bases, and 7 bases lay outside the gene matches. The CDR3 is 15 amino acids. Germline loops: CDR1 SGHTA, CDR2 FQGNSA. CDR3 nucleotide sequence: TGTGCCAGCAGACGGGACAGGGCCCAAAATTCACCCCTCCACTTT. It translates to CASRRDRAQNSPLHF.

The chain is built from TRBV19 and TRBJ2-7, with 7 nucleotides matching TRBD1. The end of the DNA aligns better with TRBJ2-5, so the J call may be wrong. The germline CDR1 and CDR2 sequences are LNHDA and SQIVND (reference sequence). The CDR3 runs to 15 residues. The CDR3 DNA is TGTGCCACAAAAAGACAGGGTTTTGTCGGAGAGACCCAGTACTTC. This sequence encodes CATKRQGFVGETQYF.

The rearrangement uses TRBV28 and TRBJ2-7; tentative D call: TRBD2 (6 bases). Germline V lookup: CDR1 MDHEN, CDR2 SYDVKM. This CDR3 spans 17 amino acids. Trimming took off 6 bases at V and 5 bases at J, with 26 bases between the two ends. CDR3 in DNA: TGTGCCAGCAGAGGCGGGACTTGGGGACCGGGGATGGACGAGCAGTACTTC. Its translation: CASRGGTWGPGMDEQYF.

The V and J genes are TRBV6-1 and TRBJ2-6; D remains unclear. V was trimmed by 5 bases and J by 3 bases, leaving 14 bases between them. This CDR3 spans 16 amino acids. Germline-derived CDR1 and CDR2 are MNHNS and SASEGT. CDR3: CASSKTVVGGANVLTF. The DNA for the CDR3 is TGTGCCAGCAGTAAGACGGTTGTCGGTGGGGCCAACGTCCTGACTTTC.

This clonotype is categorized as medium-sized. The J gene is TRBJ2-4, the V gene TRBV10-3, with D tentatively TRBD2 (6 bases). The germline CDR1 and CDR2 sequences are ENHRY and SYGVKD. The CDR3 extends over 14 amino acids. V lost 10 bases, J lost 2 bases, and 15 bases lay in between. CDR3 loop: CATGTPLTKNIQYF. In DNA, the CDR3 is TGTGCCACAGGGACTCCACTTACCAAAAACATTCAGTACTTC.

In its sample, this clonotype was seen a few times. The V gene is TRBV7-2, the J gene TRBJ2-3, with a tentative D call TRBD1 (6 bases). Germline CDR1 and CDR2: SGHTA and FQGNSA. The CDR3 spans 14 residues. Between the trimmed V and J ends, which lost 5 bases and 8 bases, there was a span of 17 bases. As DNA, the CDR3 is TGTGCCAGCAGCAAGGGGGTGTCCCCGGGTACGCAGTATTTT. It specifies CASSKGVSPGTQYF.

The chain uses TRBV7-8 and TRBJ2-7; D possibly matches TRBD1 or TRBD2 (5 bases each). V dropped 4 bases and J dropped 2 bases, with 15 bases sitting between them. This CDR3 is 15 amino acids long. Germline CDR1 is SGHVS and CDR2 is FQNEAQ. DNA for the CDR3: TGTGCCAGCAGCTCGCTGGCCCCGGGGCCCTACGAGCAGTACTTC. It specifies CASSSLAPGPYEQYF.

The J gene is TRBJ2-7, the V gene TRBV4-2; no definite D call. Trimming removed 1 base at V and 6 bases at J, with 13 bases between. The CDR3 contains 14 residues. Germline V lookup: CDR1 LGHNA, CDR2 YNFKEQ. In DNA form, the CDR3 reads TGTGCCAGCAGCCAAGCCCTGGGCAGGTCCGAGCAGTACTTC. Its protein is CASSQALGRSEQYF.

The chain combines TRBV20-1 with TRBJ1-1; D is unclear. The CDR3 is 15 residues long. The V gene lost 0 bases and the J gene lost 4 bases, with 15 bases spanning the gap. CDR1 and CDR2 from the germline V gene are DFQATT and SNEGSKA (reference sequence). The CDR3 reads CSARDSEGSVTEAFF. The CDR3 DNA reads as TGCAGTGCTAGAGATTCGGAGGGAAGCGTCACTGAAGCTTTCTTT.

There are a few counts of this clonotype. The chain is built from TRBV20-1 and TRBJ1-5, with a weak D call TRBD1 (6 bases). Trimming removed 3 bases from V and 4 bases from J, with 19 bases in between. This CDR3 has 16 residues. Per the germline V gene, CDR1 is DFQATT and CDR2 is SNEGSKA (reference sequence). The CDR3 reads CSAREGPGHPNQPQHF. For the CDR3, the DNA is TGCAGTGCTAGGGAGGGGCCGGGACACCCGAATCAGCCCCAGCATTTT.

Here the CDR3 reads CAIREPGLFLDEQFF. As DNA, the CDR3 is TGTGCCATCAGGGAACCGGGACTATTTCTGGATGAGCAGTTCTTC. V usage is TRBV10-3 and J usage is TRBJ2-1; 7 bases are shared with TRBD2. Trimming cost V 6 bases and J 8 bases; bases outside gene matches: 13. CDR3 length: 15 residues. Germline CDR1 ENHRY, CDR2 SYGVKD.

The gene calls are TRBV27 and TRBJ2-7, with TRBD2 matching 8 bases. The CDR3 has 16 residues. V gave up 0 bases and J gave up 3 bases; unmatched junction bases: 7. Germline V lookup: CDR1 MNHEY, CDR2 SMNVEV (reference sequence). The CDR3 bases are TGTGCCAGCAGTTTATCTACTGCGGGAGGCTTCTACGAGCAGTACTTC. Its translation is CASSLSTAGGFYEQYF.

This chain links TRBV5-1 with TRBJ2-1; D not resolved. V lost 1 base and J 8 bases, leaving 10 bases between the germline ends. Germline CDR1 is SGHRS and CDR2 is YFSETQ. This CDR3 has 13 residues. The CDR3 coding sequence is TGCGCCAGCAGCTTGATTGGGGTGCATGAGCAGTTCTTC. Protein: CASSLIGVHEQFF.

The chain has TRBV6-2 or TRBV6-3 and TRBJ2-4, with D maybe TRBD1 (5 bases). Germline-derived CDR1 and CDR2 are MNHEY and SVGEGT. V lost 5 bases to trimming and J lost 0 bases, with 14 bases between them. The CDR3 is 16 amino acids. The chain's CDR3 is CASSPRPGIAKNIQYF. The CDR3 bases are TGTGCCAGCAGTCCCCGTCCAGGGATAGCCAAAAACATTCAGTACTTC.

This chain connects TRBV3-1 to TRBJ2-7, with TRBD2 matching 7 bases. The CDR3 has 14 amino acids. V lost 1 base and J lost 3; bases outside the gene matches: 3. In germline, CDR1 is LGHDT, CDR2 YNNKEL (reference sequence). CDR3 coding DNA: TGTGCCAGCAGCCAAGGAGGGGACTACTACGAGCAGTACTTC. Translation gives CASSQGGDYYEQYF.

The V call is TRBV4-3, the J call TRBJ2-3; possibly TRBD1 or TRBD2 for D (5 bases each). The CDR3 is made up of 14 amino acids. V was trimmed by 1 base and J by 6 bases, leaving 11 bases between them. Germline V gene lookup returns CDR1 LGHNA and CDR2 YSLEER. CDR3 sequence (DNA): TGCGCCAGCAGCCAAGGTATCGGGACCGATACGCAGTATTTT. It specifies CASSQGIGTDTQYF.

V and J are TRBV6-5 and TRBJ2-7; TRBD2 might be the D (6 bases). The germline CDR1 and CDR2 sequences are MNHEY and SVGAGI. Trimming cost V 5 bases and J 3 bases, with 17 bases left between them. CDR3 length: 15 residues. CDR3 sequence (DNA): TGTGCCAGCAGTCCTGCCGCCGGGGGTAACTACGAGCAGTACTTC. This encodes CASSPAAGGNYEQYF.

The chain couples TRBV3-1 to TRBJ1-2, with unresolved D. Germline V gives CDR1 LGHDT, CDR2 YNNKEL (reference sequence). This CDR3 is built from 14 residues. The ends were cut back, 0 bases at V and 5 bases at J, with 10 bases in the middle. For the CDR3, the DNA is TGTGCCAGCAGCCAAGAGGGTGTATGGTATGGCTACACCTTC. It codes for CASSQEGVWYGYTF.